This is a list of T cell receptor beta chains from one sample in a study of cytomegalovirus exposure and HLA in healthy donors. Repertoires were generated with immunoSEQ multiplex PCR, while TCRdb's copy carries only in-frame clones and drops some. The sample has about 150,000 clones; 60% to 80% are singletons. Sequenced input: PBMCs. All receptors come from a woman in her thirties or forties in good health and CMV-seronegative. Each CDR3 is given with its conserved first and last residue. Fields, in order: J gene, D gene, clone size, V gene, CDR3 DNA, CDR3 protein. The D gene is left open where the match is weak. The size of a clone is reported for some rows only, either as once, few or many, or as a class for expanded clones.

TRBJ1-1,NA,NA,TRBV19,TGTGCCAGTAGTACCTTACAGGGCACTGAAGCTTTCTTT,CASSTLQGTEAFF
TRBJ2-1,TRBD2,few,TRBV18,TGTGCCAGCTCAGGCGGGACTAGTTATGAGCAGTTCTTC,CASSGGTSYEQFF
TRBJ1-2,TRBD1,NA,TRBV28,TGTGCCAGCACCTGGACAGGGGCTAACTATGGCTACACCTTC,CASTWTGANYGYTF
TRBJ2-7,TRBD1,NA,TRBV28,TGTGCCAGCAGTTTAGGACAGGAATCCTACGAGCAGTACTTC,CASSLGQESYEQYF
TRBJ1-3,NA,NA,TRBV6-5,TGTGCCAGCAGTTACGTTTCCTCAGGGACTGGAAACACCATATATTTT,CASSYVSSGTGNTIYF
TRBJ2-1,TRBD2,NA,TRBV4-1,TGCGCCAGCAGCCGTCTAGCGGGGGGCTACAATGAGCAGTTCTTC,CASSRLAGGYNEQFF
TRBJ2-7,NA,NA,TRBV11-2,TGTGCCAGCAGCTTACGAGGGGGATGGGGAGAGCAGTACTTC,CASSLRGGWGEQYF
TRBJ2-1,TRBD2,NA,TRBV9,TGTGCCAGCAGCCCCAGCGGGAGACCCGCTCCCGATGAGCAGTTCTTC,CASSPSGRPAPDEQFF
TRBJ2-7,TRBD1,NA,TRBV29-1,TGCAGCGTTGAAGGGACAGGGGTTCACGAGCAGTACTTC,CSVEGTGVHEQYF
TRBJ1-6,NA,NA,TRBV7-9,TGTGCCAGCAGCTTCGAGGGCGGTAATTCACCCCTCCACTTT,CASSFEGGNSPLHF
TRBJ2-3,NA,NA,TRBV28,TGTGCCAGCAGTCCCGGGACTTCAGATACGCAGTATTTT,CASSPGTSDTQYF
TRBJ2-1,NA,NA,TRBV5-4,TGTGCCAGCAGCCGTCAGGGCTACAATGAGCAGTTCTTC,CASSRQGYNEQFF
TRBJ2-1,NA,once,TRBV10-1,TGCGCCAGCAGTGAAGGCGGGACGTGGCAGTTCTTC,CASSEGGTWQFF
TRBJ2-1,TRBD1,once,TRBV30,TGTGCCTGGAGCCGGGACAGGAAAAACAATGAGCAGTTCTTC,CAWSRDRKNNEQFF
TRBJ2-7,NA,NA,TRBV11-3,TGTGCCAGCAGCCAAGGTTCAGGGGCCTACGAGCAGTACTTC,CASSQGSGAYEQYF
TRBJ1-3,NA,NA,TRBV19,TGTGCCAGTAGTACTTGGACATCCGTTGGAAACACCATATATTTT,CASSTWTSVGNTIYF
TRBJ2-7,TRBD1,once,TRBV7-6,TGTGCCAGCAGCCTCCGGGACAGGGGCTACGAGCAGTACTTC,CASSLRDRGYEQYF
TRBJ1-5,NA,once,TRBV6-1,TGTGCCAGCAGTCACACTCTAGATCAGCCCCAGCATTTT,CASSHTLDQPQHF
TRBJ2-1,TRBD2,few,TRBV7-2,TGTGCCAGCAGCTCCCAGCGGGGGTCCTACAATGAGCAGTTCTTC,CASSSQRGSYNEQFF
TRBJ2-1,TRBD2,NA,TRBV25-1,TGTGCCAGCAGTGAATTTGGACTAGCAAATGAGCAGTTCTTC,CASSEFGLANEQFF
TRBJ1-5,NA,once,TRBV28,TGTGCCAGCAGTTGGTCGGGCCAGGGGATTGGCAATCAGCCCCAGCATTTT,CASSWSGQGIGNQPQHF
TRBJ2-7,TRBD2,NA,TRBV7-3,TGTGCCAGCAGCTTCAGACTAGCGGGGAAATCGCGCGAAATTCCGTCCTACGAGCAGTACTTC,CASSFRLAGKSREIPSYEQYF
TRBJ1-6,TRBD1,NA,TRBV19,TGTGCCAGTAGTAGTGGGACAGGGAATTCACCCCTCCACTTT,CASSSGTGNSPLHF
TRBJ2-5,NA,NA,TRBV7-8,TGTGCCAGCAGCATACAAGAGACCCAGTACTTC,CASSIQETQYF
TRBJ2-1,NA,NA,TRBV7-2,TGTGCCAGCAGCGTGCAGTCGTACGCCCGCTACAATGAGCAGTTCTTC,CASSVQSYARYNEQFF
TRBJ2-1,NA,once,TRBV11-1,TGTGCCAGCAGCCCTTATTACAATGAGCAGTTCTTC,CASSPYYNEQFF
TRBJ2-3,TRBD2,NA,TRBV7-9,TGTGCCAGCAGCTTAGTTCTAGCGGAGAGCACAGATACGCAGTATTTT,CASSLVLAESTDTQYF
TRBJ2-3,NA,NA,TRBV18,TGTGCCAGCTCACCACCGGAGAACACAGATACGCAGTATTTT,CASSPPENTDTQYF
TRBJ2-7,TRBD2,NA,TRBV6-1,TGTGCCAGCAGTGTGTCCGGGTCAACGGGAGGAAGAAGTGAGCAGTACTTC,CASSVSGSTGGRSEQYF
TRBJ1-4,NA,NA,TRBV9,TGTGCCAGCAGCGTCGGGGGAGTTTATAATGAAAAACTGTTTTTT,CASSVGGVYNEKLFF
TRBJ2-5,NA,few,TRBV5-1,TGCGCCAGCAGTCTACCGTCGGAGACCCAGTACTTC,CASSLPSETQYF
TRBJ2-7,NA,NA,TRBV5-6,TGTGCCAGCAGCTCCTATACCGAACTGACAGGCCCGAACTACGAGCAGTACTTC,CASSSYTELTGPNYEQYF
TRBJ2-3,NA,NA,TRBV27,TGTGCCAGCAGTTTCAGTGGAGTTTCAGATACGCAGTATTTT,CASSFSGVSDTQYF
TRBJ1-2,NA,NA,TRBV4-3,TGCGCCAGCAGCCAAGGACAGGAGACCTACCCCTATGGCTACACCTTC,CASSQGQETYPYGYTF
TRBJ2-5,TRBD2,NA,TRBV5-6,TGTGCCAGCAGCGGAGCGGGAGTAGAGACCCAGTACTTC,CASSGAGVETQYF